The clone carrying this T cell receptor (beta chain) showed up just a few times. Its antigen remains unidentified. The CDR3 has 15 amino acids. CDR1 is SEHNR, CDR2 FQNEAQ, per germline (reference sequence). With 5 bases clipped from V and 5 bases from J, the junction kept 8 bases outside the gene matches. This sample stems from a study of response to subunit inactivated influenza vaccine. Study-wide results and limits: Authors suggested seasonal influenza vaccinations each recruit few new T cells.

TCRdb reprocessed the RT-PCR reads with MiXCR, giving one entry per CDR3 protein. The sample holds about 500,000 distinct CDR3 sequences, 16% seen once. The chain joins TRBV7-9 to TRBJ2-1, with TRBD2 identical over 8 bases. The TCR was taken from a man in his fifties or sixties who received an inactivated influenza vaccine. Sample: CD4+ T cells sorted from PBMCs, taken about 24 months after vaccination. CDR3: CASSPDGTRHNEQFF. Written as DNA, the CDR3 is TGTGCCAGCAGCCCAGACGGGACTAGGCACAATGAGCAGTTCTTC.